This T cell receptor beta chain was sequenced during a study of graft-versus-host responses after intestinal transplantation. Study information: Recipients were given multivisceral, liver-intestinal, or isolated intestinal transplants. Anti-thymocyte globulin induction was given to all recipients, followed by tacrolimus and steroids for about 3 years.

Sequenced by immunoSEQ multiplex PCR; TCRdb stores in-frame clones only, minus some. The data contain about 86,000 clones, roughly nine tenths of them singletons. This CDR3 contains 14 residues. The germline V gene encodes CDR1 SGDLS and CDR2 YYNGEE. The V and J ends lost 2 bases and 7 bases respectively, with 16 bases between them. The table lists this clone with a count of one. Its antigen is not known. The rearrangement uses TRBV9 and TRBJ2-7; tentative D call: TRBD2 (6 bases). Sequenced here: unstimulated CD4+ T cells sorted from spleen or lymph node cells, sampled before transplant. The TCR comes from a human donor who was the organ donor for an intestinal transplant. Written as DNA, the CDR3 is TGTGCCAGCAGCGTTGGCGGGGCCCCGGGAGAGCAGTACTTC. Translated, it gives CASSVGGAPGEQYF.